This TCR beta chain was profiled in a study of T cells after yellow fever vaccination. About the study: Fractions of limited cellularity were prepared by means of SMART-Seq v4 Ultra Low Input.

The sample holds a few counts of this clonotype. Each CDR3 protein gets one entry after TCRdb re-called the 5' RACE reads with MiXCR. The sample lists about 350,000 distinct CDR3 sequences, 9.5% to 13% occurring once. The germline gives CDR1 MGHRA, CDR2 YSYEKL. The germline V and J ends were trimmed by 0 bases and 4 bases, with 13 bases remaining between them. The CDR3 covers 15 residues. Sequences were derived from PBMCs, sampled on the day of the first yellow fever vaccination. The TCR sequence derives from a man aged 18 to 35 who received the YFV17D yellow fever vaccine. The rearrangement joins TRBV4-1 to TRBJ2-7, with TRBD1 as a possible D gene (6 bases). CDR3 DNA sequence: TGCGCCAGCAGCCAAGATCGGGGCAGGGGATACGAGCAGTACGTC. The encoded protein is CASSQDRGRGYEQYV.